These 25 T cell receptor beta chains share one sample of origin, sequenced in a study of cytomegalovirus exposure and HLA in healthy donors (dated by TCRdb to the late 2010s). Library prep was done by the immunoSEQ multiplex PCR assay. For the multiplex PCR, a mixture combining 60 forward primers for TCR Vbeta segments and 13 reverse primers for TCR Jbeta segments was used. TCRdb obtained this table from immuneACCESS and retained in-frame rearrangements with V and J assigned. These tables miss some clones; where compared with another copy, unresolved V genes account for less than half of the shortfall, and the remainder is unexplained. The sample table holds some 200,000 clones, of which around three quarters were seen once. The leading ten clones occupy 0.5% to 0.8% of the sample. The sample was PBMCs. These receptors were taken from a boy aged 5-17 years in good health and CMV-seronegative.

J is TRBJ2-1 and V is TRBV15; 11 nucleotides line up with TRBD2. Germline V CDR1 and CDR2: LNHNV, YYDKDF (reference sequence). The CDR3 loop spans 15 amino acids. V dropped 2 bases and J dropped 4; count of bases not matched to a gene: 1. CDR3 loop: CATSRRLAGYNEQFF. CDR3 in DNA: TGTGCCACCAGCAGACGACTAGCGGGGTACAATGAGCAGTTCTTC.

This clone was observed once. V usage is TRBV5-4 and J usage is TRBJ2-7; 7 bases match TRBD2. V lost 1 base to trimming and J lost 3 bases; unmatched junction nucleotides: 4. Germline V lookup: CDR1 SGHNT, CDR2 YYREEE (reference sequence). The length of the CDR3 is 14 residues. CDR3 nucleotide sequence: TGTGCCAGCAGCTTGAGCGGGAACATCTACGAGCAGTACTTC. Its translation is CASSLSGNIYEQYF.

The rearrangement uses TRBV19 and TRBJ2-1, with D possibly matching TRBD2 (5 bases). V lost 7 bases to trimming and J lost 5 bases, with 12 bases between them. The CDR3 spans 13 residues. Per the germline V gene, CDR1 is LNHDA and CDR2 is SQIVND (reference sequence). This CDR3 reads CASTTDWNNEQFF. Here the CDR3 DNA reads TGTGCCAGTACCACGGACTGGAACAATGAGCAGTTCTTC.

This clone was picked up one time. The chain combines TRBV20-1 with TRBJ2-5, with 7 positions matching TRBD2. CDR3 length: 11 residues. From germline, CDR1 is DFQATT and CDR2 SNEGSKA (reference sequence). The V gene end was trimmed by 6 bases and the J gene end by 7 bases; junction bases not matched to a gene: 5. CDR3 coding DNA: TGCAGTGCCTCAGCGGGAAGGACCCAGTACTTC. This codes for CSASAGRTQYF.

V is TRBV11-2 and J is TRBJ1-2, with no clear D. The germline V gene has CDR1 SGHAT and CDR2 FQNNGV. Deletions cut 2 bases from V and 0 bases from J, with 16 bases between. The CDR3 covers 17 residues. The CDR3 loop reads CASSLFTTLKTNYGYTF. The CDR3 nucleotides read TGTGCCAGCAGCTTATTCACCACATTGAAAACTAACTATGGCTACACCTTC.

The chain employs TRBV30 and TRBJ1-6; TRBD1 matches at 10 bases. The CDR3 is 15 amino acids. Per the germline V gene, CDR1 is GTSNPN and CDR2 is SVGIG (reference sequence). V shed 4 bases, J shed 9 bases, and the junction held 9 bases outside the gene matches. The CDR3 protein is CAWTGRDRGGSPLHF. CDR3 DNA sequence: TGTGCCTGGACGGGCCGGGACAGGGGCGGTTCACCCCTCCACTTT. Based on the CDR3 plus reference TRBV30 and TRBJ1-6, the full variable domain is SQTIHQWPATLVQPVGSPLSLECTVEGTSNPNLYWYRQAAGRGLQLLFYSVGIGQISSEVPQNLSASRPQDRQFILSSKKLLLSDSGFYLCAWTGRDRGGSPLHFGNGTRLTVT.

V is TRBV27 and J is TRBJ2-7; 9 positions match TRBD2. Trimming cost V 3 bases and J 4 bases; bases outside gene matches: 7. The germline gives CDR1 MNHEY, CDR2 SMNVEV (reference sequence). The CDR3 is made up of 15 amino acids. The CDR3: CASSFRASGEYEQYF. The CDR3 region has the DNA TGTGCCAGCAGTTTTAGGGCTAGCGGGGAATACGAGCAGTACTTC.

The chain's CDR3 is CAWTKMGEGMTYEQYF. The CDR3 DNA is TGTGCCTGGACCAAAATGGGGGAGGGGATGACCTACGAGCAGTACTTC. The J gene is TRBJ2-7, the V gene TRBV30; 7 bases are shared with TRBD2. Germline CDR1 is GTSNPN and CDR2 is SVGIG (reference sequence). Germline trimming cut 4 bases from V and 2 bases from J; bases unmatched to any gene: 14. The CDR3 totals 16 residues. The full variable domain, with the rest looked up from reference TRBV30 and TRBJ2-7, is SQTIHQWPATLVQPVGSPLSLECTVEGTSNPNLYWYRQAAGRGLQLLFYSVGIGQISSEVPQNLSASRPQDRQFILSSKKLLLSDSGFYLCAWTKMGEGMTYEQYFGPGTRLTVT.

The chain combines TRBV30 with TRBJ1-5; D is possibly TRBD1 (5 bases). The V end lost 1 base, the J end lost 4 bases, and 11 bases lay between the germline ends. The CDR3 is 14 amino acids. Germline CDR1 reads GTSNPN; CDR2 reads SVGIG (reference sequence). The CDR3 is CAWSGGKGNQPQHF. In DNA form, the CDR3 reads TGTGCCTGGAGTGGGGGAAAGGGGAATCAGCCCCAGCATTTT.

This CDR3 reads CASMARVTGELFF. The CDR3 DNA is TGTGCCAGCATGGCCAGGGTGACCGGGGAGCTGTTTTTT. The chain has TRBV7-9 and TRBJ2-2, with D perhaps TRBD1 (5 bases). This CDR3 region has 13 residues. Germline V gene lookup returns CDR1 SEHNR and CDR2 FQNEAQ (reference sequence). Trimming took 7 bases from V and 5 from J, leaving 11 bases between them.

The genes are TRBV7-3 and TRBJ2-3; no clear D gene. The CDR3 runs to 15 residues. V dropped 3 bases and J dropped 4 bases, with 14 bases sitting between them. Germline loops: CDR1 SGHTA, CDR2 FQGTGA. The chain's CDR3 is CASSFGSSEADTQYF. The CDR3 DNA is TGTGCCAGCAGCTTTGGTAGTTCTGAGGCAGATACGCAGTATTTT.

The rearrangement uses TRBV6-5 and TRBJ1-4; no firm D call. The CDR3 covers 14 residues. Germline CDR1 MNHEY, CDR2 SVGAGI. V lost 6 bases to trimming and J lost 8 bases, with 16 bases between them. This CDR3 is CASRQTPEREKLFF. The CDR3 DNA reads TGTGCCAGCAGGCAGACACCCGAACGAGAAAAACTGTTTTTT.

The chain combines TRBV18 with TRBJ2-3; 9 bases line up with TRBD2. The CDR3 has 17 amino acids. Losses at the gene ends were 4 bases for V and 2 bases for J; bases not matched to a gene: 10. Germline values: CDR1 KGHSH, CDR2 LQKENI. The CDR3 region has the DNA TGTGCCAGCTCACAAAACCGACTAGCGGCGCCCACAGATACGCAGTATTTT. This sequence encodes CASSQNRLAAPTDTQYF.

The gene calls are TRBV18 and TRBJ2-5; TRBD1 matches at 9 bases. CDR1 and CDR2 (germline): KGHSH, LQKENI. There are 15 residues in the CDR3. V was pared by 3 bases and J by 5 bases, with 7 bases of the junction left unmatched. This CDR3 is CASSPDRGYAETQYF. The CDR3 nucleotides read TGTGCCAGCTCACCGGACAGGGGATACGCGGAGACCCAGTACTTC.

The chain is built from TRBV14 and TRBJ2-7, with TRBD1 identical over 8 bases. Germline loops: CDR1 SGHDN, CDR2 FVKESK. J lost 4 bases, V lost 1 base, and 6 bases had no gene match. The CDR3 consists of 15 residues. The CDR3 DNA is TGTGCCAGCAGCCAAGGGGGTACAGGGGGGTACGAGCAGTACTTC. As protein: CASSQGGTGGYEQYF. The full variable domain, with the rest looked up from reference TRBV14 and TRBJ2-7, is EAGVTQFPSHSVIEKGQTVTLRCDPISGHDNLYWYRRVMGKEIKFLLHFVKESKQDESGMPNNRFLAERTGGTYSTLKVQPAELEDSGVYFCASSQGGTGGYEQYFGPGTRLTVT.

The J gene is TRBJ2-5, the V gene TRBV19; perhaps TRBD2 as D (6 bases). Germline values: CDR1 LNHDA, CDR2 SQIVND (reference sequence). V lost 5 bases and J lost 0, with 10 bases in between. The CDR3 is 14 amino acids. The CDR3 spells CASSVGDYQETQYF. CDR3 nucleotide sequence: TGTGCCAGTAGTGTGGGGGACTACCAAGAGACCCAGTACTTC.

The V call is TRBV6-6, the J call TRBJ1-2; D gene uncertain. Trimming shortened V by 7 bases and J by 8 bases, and 17 bases separated the two germline ends. Germline lookup yields CDR1 MNHNY and CDR2 SVGAGI (reference sequence). The CDR3 runs 13 residues. The CDR3 nucleotides read TGTGCCAGCACCCCGGGTTGGGTAGACGGCTACACCTTC. Protein: CASTPGWVDGYTF.

With regard to this clone: An end of the junction differs from the germline gene, which may be a read error. J is TRBJ1-2 and V is TRBV11-2; the match to TRBD1 covers 8 bases. The germline CDR1 and CDR2 sequences are SGHAT and FQNNGV. This CDR3 comprises 16 residues. CDR3 nucleotide sequence: TGTGCCAGCAGCTCATACCGGGACAGGAGGGACTATGGCTACACTTTC. Translated, it gives CASSSYRDRRDYGYTF.

This clone was seen a few times. The chain uses TRBV5-5 and TRBJ1-1; D remains ambiguous. The CDR3 has 13 residues. The V gene's germline CDR1 is SGHKS and CDR2 YYEKEE (reference sequence). The ends were cut back, 5 bases at V and 2 bases at J, with 10 bases in the middle. The CDR3 loop is CASRNEGNTEAFF. The DNA of the CDR3 is TGTGCCAGCAGGAACGAGGGAAACACTGAAGCTTTCTTT.

The chain has TRBV30 and TRBJ1-1, with D unclear. CDR1 and CDR2 (germline): GTSNPN, SVGIG (reference sequence). V lost 0 bases, J lost 5 bases, and 10 bases lay in between. The CDR3 consists of 13 residues. The chain's CDR3 is CAWSVFEGTEAFF. CDR3 nucleotides: TGTGCCTGGAGTGTGTTTGAGGGAACTGAAGCTTTCTTT.

The chain combines TRBV27 with TRBJ2-3; possibly TRBD1 for D (5 bases). Trimming removed 2 bases at V and 6 bases at J, with 12 bases between. The CDR3 length is 14 residues. CDR1 MNHEY and CDR2 SMNVEV come from the germline V gene (reference sequence). CDR3 sequence reads: CASSLSRKGDTQYF. The CDR3 coding sequence is TGTGCCAGCAGTTTAAGTAGGAAGGGGGATACGCAGTATTTT.

The chain is built from TRBV5-6 and TRBJ2-7, with 7 bases fitting TRBD1. Per germline, CDR1 SGHDT and CDR2 YYEEEE. Losses at the gene ends were 0 bases for V and 2 bases for J; bases not matched to a gene: 5. CDR3 length equals 15 residues. The CDR3 loop reads CASSLGQGLTYEQYF. CDR3 DNA sequence: TGTGCCAGCAGCTTGGGACAGGGCCTAACCTACGAGCAGTACTTC.

The rearrangement uses TRBV29-1 and TRBJ1-5; TRBD1 matches 12 bases. The CDR3 covers 18 residues. CDR1 and CDR2 (germline): SQVTM, ANQGSEA. With V trimmed by 6 bases and J by 6 bases, 18 bases remained unmatched. In DNA form, the CDR3 reads TGCAGCGTGATGATTGCCGGCGGGACAGGGGGCGCGGGTCAGCCCCAGCATTTT. This encodes CSVMIAGGTGGAGQPQHF.

This chain joins TRBV30 and TRBJ1-1, with a tentative D call TRBD1 (6 bases). Germline V gives CDR1 GTSNPN, CDR2 SVGIG (reference sequence). Trimming took off 5 bases at V and 7 bases at J, with 17 bases between the two ends. CDR3 length: 13 residues. This CDR3 reads CAWSDGGPYEAFF. The DNA for the CDR3 is TGTGCCTGGTCCGACGGGGGGCCCTATGAAGCTTTCTTT.

This chain connects TRBV11-3 to TRBJ1-2; D ambiguous. From germline, CDR1 is SGHNT and CDR2 YENEEA. There are 13 residues in the CDR3. The V end lost 0 bases, the J end lost 8 bases, and 10 bases lay between the germline ends. The CDR3 spells CASSLDLGRGYTF. The CDR3 DNA reads TGTGCCAGCAGCTTAGATCTAGGCCGCGGCTACACCTTC.